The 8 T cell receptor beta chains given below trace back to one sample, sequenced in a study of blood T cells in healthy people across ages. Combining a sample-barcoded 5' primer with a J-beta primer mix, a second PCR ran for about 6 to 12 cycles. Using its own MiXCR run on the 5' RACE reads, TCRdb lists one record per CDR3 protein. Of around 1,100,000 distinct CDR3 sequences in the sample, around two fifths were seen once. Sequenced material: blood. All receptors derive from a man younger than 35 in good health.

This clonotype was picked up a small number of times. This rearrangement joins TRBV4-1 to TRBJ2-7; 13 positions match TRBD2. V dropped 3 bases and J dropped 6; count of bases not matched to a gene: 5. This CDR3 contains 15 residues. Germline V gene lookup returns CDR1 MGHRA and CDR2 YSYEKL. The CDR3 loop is CASSHPGLAGCEQYF. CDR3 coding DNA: TGCGCCAGCAGCCATCCGGGACTAGCGGGGTGCGAGCAGTACTTC.

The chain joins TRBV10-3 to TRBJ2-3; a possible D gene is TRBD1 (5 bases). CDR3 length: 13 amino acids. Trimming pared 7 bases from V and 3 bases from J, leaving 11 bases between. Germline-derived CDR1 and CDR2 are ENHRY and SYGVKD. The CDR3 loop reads CAIIVRDTDTQYF. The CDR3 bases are TGTGCCATCATCGTCAGGGATACAGATACGCAGTATTTT.

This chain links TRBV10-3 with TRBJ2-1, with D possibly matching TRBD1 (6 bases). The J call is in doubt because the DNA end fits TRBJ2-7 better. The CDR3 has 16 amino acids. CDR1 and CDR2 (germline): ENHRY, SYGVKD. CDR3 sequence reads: CAISEQGSPSYNEQYF. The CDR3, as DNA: TGTGCCATCAGTGAACAGGGCTCGCCGTCCTACAATGAGCAGTACTTC.

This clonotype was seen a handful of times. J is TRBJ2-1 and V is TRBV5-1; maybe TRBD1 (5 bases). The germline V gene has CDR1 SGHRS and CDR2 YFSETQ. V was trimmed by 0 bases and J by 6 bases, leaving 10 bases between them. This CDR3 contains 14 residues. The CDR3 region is CASSLEAGLNEQFF. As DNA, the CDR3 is TGCGCCAGCAGCTTGGAGGCAGGGCTCAATGAGCAGTTCTTC. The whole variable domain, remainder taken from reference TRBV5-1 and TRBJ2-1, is KAGVTQTPRYLIKTRGQQVTLSCSPISGHRSVSWYQQTPGQGLQFLFEYFSETQRNKGNFPGRFSGRQFSNSRSEMNVSTLELGDSALYLCASSLEAGLNEQFFGPGTRLTVL.

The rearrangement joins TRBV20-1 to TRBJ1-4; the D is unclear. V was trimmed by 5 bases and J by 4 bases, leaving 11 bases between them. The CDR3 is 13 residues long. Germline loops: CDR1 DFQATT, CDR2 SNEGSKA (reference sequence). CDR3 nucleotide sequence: TGCAGTGCTCCCGACGGCCTTAATGAAAAACTGTTTTTT. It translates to CSAPDGLNEKLFF.

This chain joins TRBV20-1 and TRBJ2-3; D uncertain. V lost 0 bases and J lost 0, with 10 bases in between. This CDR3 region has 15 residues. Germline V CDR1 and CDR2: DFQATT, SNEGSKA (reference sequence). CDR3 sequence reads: CSARDPPRSTDTQYF. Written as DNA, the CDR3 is TGCAGTGCTAGAGATCCCCCTCGTAGCACAGATACGCAGTATTTT.

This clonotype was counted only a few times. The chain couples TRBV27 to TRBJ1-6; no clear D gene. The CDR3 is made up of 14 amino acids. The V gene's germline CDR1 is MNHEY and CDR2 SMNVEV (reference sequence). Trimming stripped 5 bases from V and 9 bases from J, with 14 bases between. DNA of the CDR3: TGTGCCAGCAGTCGTTCATCGGGAACTTCACCCCTCCACTTT. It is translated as CASSRSSGTSPLHF.

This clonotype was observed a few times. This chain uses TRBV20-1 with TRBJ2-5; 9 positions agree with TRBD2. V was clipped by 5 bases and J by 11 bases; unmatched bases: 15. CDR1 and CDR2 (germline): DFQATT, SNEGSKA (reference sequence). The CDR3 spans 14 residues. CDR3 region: CSALGGTSLNEQYF. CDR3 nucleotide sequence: TGCAGTGCTTTGGGGGGGACTAGCCTCAATGAGCAGTACTTC.